What follows describes a single TCR beta chain. TCRdb's copy holds only in-frame clones and misses some; the assay was immunoSEQ multiplex PCR. The sample contains around 220,000 clones, approximately 85% of which appear only once. The entry originates in a study of blood T cell repertoires in COVID-19. CDR1 SNHLY and CDR2 FYNNEI come from the germline V gene. V was shortened by 8 bases and J by 1 base, with 6 bases between the two germline ends. There are 12 residues in the CDR3. The rearrangement links TRBV2 to TRBJ1-5; unclear D gene. The TCR originated in a woman at least 80 years old with COVID-19, enrolled during active disease. Sequenced input: peripheral blood. The CDR3 loop reads CASSKSNQPQHF. In nucleotides, the CDR3 is TGTGCCAGCTCTAAGAGCAATCAGCCCCAGCATTTT.